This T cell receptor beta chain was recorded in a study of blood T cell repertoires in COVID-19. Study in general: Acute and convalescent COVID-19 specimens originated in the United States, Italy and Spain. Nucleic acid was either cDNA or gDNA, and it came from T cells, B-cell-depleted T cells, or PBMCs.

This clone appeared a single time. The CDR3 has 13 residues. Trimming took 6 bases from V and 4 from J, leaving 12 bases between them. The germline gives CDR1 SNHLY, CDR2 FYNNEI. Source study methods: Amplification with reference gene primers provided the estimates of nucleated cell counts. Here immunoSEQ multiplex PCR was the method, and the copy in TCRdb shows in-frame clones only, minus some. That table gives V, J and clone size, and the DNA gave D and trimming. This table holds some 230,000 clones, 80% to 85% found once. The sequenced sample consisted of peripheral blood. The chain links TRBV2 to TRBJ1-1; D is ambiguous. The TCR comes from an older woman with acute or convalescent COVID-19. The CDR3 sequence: CASSLTDSTEAFF. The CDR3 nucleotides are TGTGCCAGCAGCTTAACAGATTCCACTGAAGCTTTCTTT.